This TCR beta chain is drawn from a study of cytomegalovirus exposure and HLA in healthy donors (dated by TCRdb to about 2017). Regarding the complete study: An earlier analysis of some 500 of the donors reported roughly 300 Gb of sequence data and roughly 100 million unique TCR beta sequences from about 179 million T cells. Approximately 310 gigabases of sequencing data and approximately 84 million unique TCR sequences were included in an early release covering about 700 HLA-typed donors. Of the approximately 400 genotyped donors, approximately 83% fell in the genetic ancestry cluster associated with self-reported Caucasian donors. The aim of the study was to test whether cataloging public T cell receptors could identify signatures of past pathogen exposure. The T cell repertoires of 670 or so subjects were profiled by immunosequencing and related to cytomegalovirus serostatus. A separate validation cohort of more than 100 different subjects was used in addition to the roughly 670-subject first cohort. High-throughput TCR immunosequencing, statistical association of individual TCRs with disease status, and machine learning were combined to predict cytomegalovirus infection status. To study patterns of TCR occurrence, a later analysis re-analyzed previously published TCR beta repertoires from 550 to 800 donors and added high-resolution HLA genotyping. The later analysis used no new phenotypic data to find candidate immune exposures, relying instead on TCR beta sequences and their occurrence across donors. To decide whether each TCR beta V gene segment behaved as functional or pseudogenic, an earlier analysis of some 540 of the donors relied on high-throughput TCR beta sequencing. Donor age, sex, ethnicity and CMV serostatus were compiled together with the repertoire data. A later genetic analysis took genome-wide SNP genotypes for about 55% of the roughly 670 donors and used that subset as a discovery cohort. Every repertoire in the discovery cohort had been generated on one and the same sequencing platform. Both class I and class II loci were covered by HLA typing, at four-digit resolution. Typing coverage differed by locus: A, B, C, DRB1 and DQB1 were typed in roughly 620-640 donors, DQA1 in 500 to 550, DPA1 in 600 to 610, and DPB1 in just under 490. Five DR-DQ haplotypes were handled as single units for association and clustering because linkage in the cohort was strong. Among 300 to 450 genotyped donors of the cohort, an average of about 240,000 unique TCR beta nucleotide sequences were sequenced per donor, around a sixth of them non-productive. Study-wide conclusions, independent of this receptor: In an earlier analysis of approximately 590 of the donors, most TCR beta V segments were observed in productive rearrangements about 87% or about 30% of the time, broadly matching IMGT annotations. HLA typing was unavailable for some donors at each locus, so association tests used only the typed subset. In a later genetic analysis, a missense DCLRE1C variant was associated with V-gene and J-gene trimming of TCR beta chains, and the association was replicated in an independent cohort. The 87-base-pair reads could not distinguish some IMGT-functional V segments, including TRBV6-2 and TRBV6-3, so those segments were excluded. Strong co-occurrence of HLA alleles, especially DR and DQ, made assigning TCR associations to individual alleles difficult. This cohort had only TCR beta chains sequenced, and the lack of alpha or paired-chain data limited which features could be detected. For the cohort, immune exposure information was limited to CMV serostatus. In a later analysis, most CMV-associated TCR beta chains were found to appear HLA-restricted, with HLA associations seemingly driven largely by CMV exposure. According to a later genetic analysis, donors in an Asian-associated ancestry cluster had fewer N-insertions in productive TCRs than the roughly 700-donor mean. The authors suggested that the approach could potentially be generalized to other disease states and immunological phenotypes. Presence/absence analyses assumed roughly uniform sequencing depth across donors, an assumption that may not hold. At a false discovery rate of 0.05, a later analysis linked about 17,000 TCR beta sequences to specific HLA alleles. Linkage disequilibrium might explain the correlated functional status among segregating V segments, but an unknown experimental factor could not be ruled out. Cytomegalovirus status was reported to be diagnosed by the classifier with high specificity and sensitivity in both the original and validation cohorts. A further reported finding was that TCR beta sequences accurately predicted the HLA-A and HLA-B alleles for most subjects in the first cohort. In a later analysis, TCR association rates were found to vary across HLA loci, with the most associated TCRs seen for DRB1 alleles and the fewest for HLA-C alleles. Most TCR sequences were observed very rarely across donors, whereas some public TCRs were present in many individuals. A cluster of highly shared sequence variants was judged likely to be a technical artifact of the sequencing pipeline. A later analysis reported that several top co-occurrence clusters appeared linked to parvovirus B19, influenza, CMV and Epstein-Barr virus. A later analysis found that HLA-associated TCR beta chains were more clonally expanded and had lower generation probabilities than equally common non-associated chains. In vitro tests confirmed that three of the cytomegalovirus-associated TCR beta chains recognize cytomegalovirus antigens. The study listed 164 TCR beta chains as associated with cytomegalovirus. About 15 rarely observed V segments, including chromosome 9 orphons, were excluded from the earlier analysis of a few hundred of the donors because counts were too low.

The library was produced with the immunoSEQ multiplex PCR assay. For the multiplex PCR, a mixture combining 60 forward primers for TCR Vbeta segments and 13 reverse primers for TCR Jbeta segments was used. A multiplex PCR assay on genomic DNA amplified the CDR3 region of rearranged TCR beta genes. The Illumina HiSeq System was used to sequence the amplified TCR beta libraries as 87-base-pair reads. The study's processing was this. In a later analysis, approximately 74 million unique TCR beta chains were counted across the approximately 640 repertoires, and approximately 11 million of these chains were shared by at least two donors. To remove PCR and sequencing errors, raw reads were error-corrected and collapsed into unique sequences using a nearest-neighbor algorithm that merged closely related sequences. V, D and J gene segments were assigned by aligning CDR3 sequences to IMGT reference sequences. For a sequence to be retained, a match of at least six nucleotides to both a V gene segment and a J gene segment was required. Rearrangements were called productive when the CDR3 lacked stop codons and stayed in frame with V and J; all others were non-productive. CDR3 was defined according to IMGT convention as the region running from the second conserved V-encoded cysteine to the conserved J-encoded phenylalanine. The earlier analysis of about 590 of the donors excluded sequences that lacked an unambiguous match to a single V gene segment. An earlier analysis of 587 of the donors classified V segments as functional when productive rearrangements were above 56.7% and as segregating when the standard deviation between donors was above 5%. To diagnose cytomegalovirus status from the catalog of TCR beta chain sequences, a statistical classification framework was built. In a later analysis, V and J genes were assigned by comparing TCR nucleotide sequences against IMGT/GENE-DB human TR gene sequences. A later analysis assigned CDR3 sequences and most-parsimonious VDJ recombination scenarios with the TCRdist pipeline. In a later analysis, each TCR beta chain was defined by its CDR3 amino acid sequence together with its V-gene family, and reads lacking a unique V-gene family were excluded. To address suspected cross-contamination and a sequencing artifact, a later analysis removed roughly 640 highly shared, low-generation-probability nucleotide sequences. For each public chain, a later analysis derived a clonal expansion index from normalized ranks of inferred template counts within each repertoire. Generation probabilities in a later analysis came from a VDJ recombination model fitted to out-of-frame rearrangements, and those results were checked against IGoR. Hypergeometric tests were used in a later analysis to score TCR-TCR, TCR-HLA and TCR-CMV co-occurrence, with a repertoire-size bias correction applied to the TCR pairs. False discovery rates were estimated in a later analysis by permuting HLA or CMV assignments 20 times. In a later analysis, co-occurring TCRs were grouped with DBSCAN, and TCRdist sequence similarity was added when clustering was performed within HLA-allele-positive subsets. Co-occurrence clustering excluded repertoires with fewer than 30,000 or more than 120,000 public chains, plus five with anomalous nucleotide sharing. The table was pulled from immuneACCESS by TCRdb, which kept in-frame rearrangements only. Such tables lose some clones; where checked, under half of the loss comes from unresolved V genes, and the rest has no known cause. The D gene and trimming were derived from the DNA, and the V and J assignments and clone size from that table. This sample holds 120,000 or so clones; roughly four fifths were observed only once. The top ten constitute about 1.8% of the sample.

The cohort was made up of approximately 700 healthy bone marrow donors. Cohort members were all nominally healthy when sampled, although unrecorded immune exposures were likely present. The donor was CMV seronegative and belonged to the group of around 400 seronegative cohort members. Every donor gave a peripheral blood sample, and the peripheral blood mononuclear cells from that sample were used for TCR beta sequencing. The Qiagen DNeasy Blood Extraction Kit was used to extract genomic DNA from the blood cell samples. The germline V gene (reference sequence) specifies SGHKS as CDR1 and YYEKEE as CDR2. Spanning cysteine to phenylalanine, the CDR3 consists of 17 amino acids. Solely the CDR3 DNA is kept, with 51 bases framed from the first base. V and J are trimmed by 5 bases and 3 bases, and the gene matches miss 8 bases of the junction. Only one count was recorded for this clone. It has no known antigen specificity. Within one base of it there is no much larger clone, and no base qualities were kept.

The chain is made from TRBV5-5 and TRBJ2-1; TRBD2 aligns with 13 central bases. The receptor comes from a man younger than 35 in good health and CMV-seronegative. Input material: PBMCs. The CDR3: CASRPGTSGAYYNEQFF. In nucleotide form, the sequence is TGTGCCAGCAGACCCGGGACTAGCGGGGCGTACTACAATGAGCAGTTCTTC.